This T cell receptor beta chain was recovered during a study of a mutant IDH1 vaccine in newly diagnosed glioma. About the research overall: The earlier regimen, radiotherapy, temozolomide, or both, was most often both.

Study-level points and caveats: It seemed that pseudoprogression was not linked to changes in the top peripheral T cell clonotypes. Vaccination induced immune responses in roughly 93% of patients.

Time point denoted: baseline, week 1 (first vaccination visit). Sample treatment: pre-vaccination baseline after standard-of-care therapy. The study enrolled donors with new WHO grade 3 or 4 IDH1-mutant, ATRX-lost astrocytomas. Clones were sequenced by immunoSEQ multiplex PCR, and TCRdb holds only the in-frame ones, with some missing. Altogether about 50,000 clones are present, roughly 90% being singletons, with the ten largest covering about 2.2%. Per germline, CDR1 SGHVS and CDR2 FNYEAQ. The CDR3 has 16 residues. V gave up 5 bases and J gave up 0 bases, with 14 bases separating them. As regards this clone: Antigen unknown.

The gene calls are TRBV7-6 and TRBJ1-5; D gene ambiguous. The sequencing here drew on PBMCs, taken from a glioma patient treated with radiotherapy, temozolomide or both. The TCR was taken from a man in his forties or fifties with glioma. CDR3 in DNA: TGTGCCAGCAGCGAGCGGACTCCCCATAGCAATCAGCCCCAGCATTTT. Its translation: CASSERTPHSNQPQHF.